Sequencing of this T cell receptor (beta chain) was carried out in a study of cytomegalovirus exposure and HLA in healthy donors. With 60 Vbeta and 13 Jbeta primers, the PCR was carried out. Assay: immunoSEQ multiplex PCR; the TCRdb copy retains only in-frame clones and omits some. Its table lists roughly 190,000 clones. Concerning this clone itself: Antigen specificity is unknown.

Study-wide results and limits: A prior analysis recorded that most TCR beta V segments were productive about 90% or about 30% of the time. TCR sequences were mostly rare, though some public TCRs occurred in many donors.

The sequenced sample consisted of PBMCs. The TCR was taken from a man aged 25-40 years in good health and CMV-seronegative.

This chain's CDR3 is CASSDGTGGGTEAFF. CDR3 DNA: TGTGCCAGCAGTGACGGGACAGGGGGCGGAACTGAAGCTTTCTTT. The chain uses TRBV6-4 and TRBJ1-1; 12 bases map to TRBD1. V dropped 2 bases and J dropped 5; count of bases not matched to a gene: 3. CDR3 length: 15 amino acids. Germline V gene lookup returns CDR1 MRHNA and CDR2 SNTAGT.